This T cell receptor (beta chain) was obtained from a study of control samples from healthy donors and cancer patients (dated by TCRdb to 2018 to 2021). As concerns this clone: Its antigen has not been determined. No much larger clone is present one base from it, and per-base qualities are unavailable.

Library preparation used the immunoSEQ multiplex PCR assay. This is the immuneACCESS table as TCRdb keeps it, with only in-frame sequences that have V and J called. A part of the clones is gone; compared with another copy, unresolved V genes explain less than half, and the rest is unexplained. The sample table holds around 170,000 clones, of which more than 85% were seen once. The biggest ten clones account for approximately 0.7% of the sample. Per the germline V gene, MNHEY is the CDR1 and SVGEGT is the CDR2. V and J lose 6 bases and 7 bases, and a span of 13 bases separates them. Taken from cysteine to phenylalanine, the CDR3 has 13 residues. Only the CDR3 DNA is retained, 39 bases long and in frame from the first base.

Recombination joined TRBV6-2 or TRBV6-3 with TRBJ2-1; the D gene lacks a confident call. The clonotype originates from a woman aged 25 to 45 in good health. Specimen: blood. The CDR3 amino acid sequence is: CASSPVGWNEQFF. The sequence in DNA is TGTGCCAGCAGCCCCGTCGGGTGGAATGAGCAGTTCTTC.